The 31 T cell receptor beta chains below were found in one sample sequenced in a study of T cells in localized non-small cell lung cancer (TCRdb year 2020). Libraries were constructed by the immunoSEQ multiplex PCR assay. TCRdb took this table from immuneACCESS and kept in-frame rearrangements with V and J called. Such tables lack part of the clones; where checked against another copy, unresolved V genes explain under half of the gap, and the rest is unexplained. A total of about 2,800 clones appear in this sample, approximately 23% of them only once. Under 20% of the sample is in the top ten clones. The sample consisted of lung tumor tissue, taken before any cancer treatment. The receptors stem from an older female donor with stage III lung adenocarcinoma.

CDR3 in DNA: TGTGCCAGCAGCTTTTATACCGGATACAATGAGCAGTTCTTC. As protein: CASSFYTGYNEQFF. V gene TRBV11-3 combines with J gene TRBJ2-1, with D uncertain. This CDR3 is built from 14 residues. Trimming cost V 3 bases and J 4 bases, with 10 bases left between them. Germline CDR1 reads SGHNT; CDR2 reads YENEEA.

This chain connects TRBV5-1 to TRBJ1-3; D not resolved. V gave up 0 bases and J gave up 9 bases, with 16 bases separating them. The length of the CDR3 is 15 residues. Germline V gene data show CDR1 as SGHRS and CDR2 as YFSETQ. The CDR3 coding sequence is TGCGCCAGCAGCTTGGGGTATGGAGAGGGTCGCACCATATATTTT. This translates into CASSLGYGEGRTIYF.

In this sample, this clone turned up a few times. X is used for the amino acid whose nucleotide is unread or ambiguous. From the germline J gene comes the end of the CDR3, since the read stops 3 residues before it. The chain uses TRBV19 and TRBJ1-5; D is perhaps TRBD1 (5 bases). The CDR3 sequence is 15 residues long. The V and J ends lost 6 bases and 7 bases respectively, with 19 bases between them. Germline CDR1 and CDR2: LNHDA and SQIVND (reference sequence). CDR3 DNA, as far as it was read: TGTGCCAGTAGCGKCAGCCGGGGGGGGGAACAGCCC. This translates into CASSXSRGGEQP. The entire CDR3 is CASSXSRGGEQPQHF.

The chain carries TRBV12-5 and TRBJ2-1; 9 nucleotides line up with TRBD1. Trimming cost V 1 base and J 8 bases; bases outside gene matches: 9. The CDR3 is 16 amino acids. CDR1 is LGHNT and CDR2 is FRNRAP in the germline V gene. The CDR3 bases are TGTGCTAGTGGTTTGGGACAGGGGGGGAATTGGGATGAGCAGTTCTTC. Encoded protein: CASGLGQGGNWDEQFF.

Relative to its sample, this clone is medium-sized. The gene calls are TRBV6-8 and TRBJ1-1; D is perhaps TRBD1 (6 bases). The CDR3 length is 13 residues. Trimming took off 4 bases at V and 1 base at J, with 7 bases between the two ends. Germline CDR1 MNHGY, CDR2 SAAAGT. The CDR3 sequence: CASSLTGNTEAFF. In DNA form, the CDR3 reads TGTGCCAGCAGTTTGACAGGGAACACTGAAGCTTTCTTT.

This clone is medium-sized. V gene TRBV9 combines with J gene TRBJ1-2; 10 bases fit TRBD1. Germline V gene lookup returns CDR1 SGDLS and CDR2 YYNGEE. The ends lost 4 bases at V and 3 bases at J; junction bases unmatched: 3. The CDR3 loop spans 14 amino acids. This chain's CDR3 is CASSRDRGDYGYTF. CDR3 nucleotide sequence: TGTGCCAGCAGCAGGGACAGGGGAGACTATGGCTACACCTTC.

CDR3 DNA: TGTGCCAGCAGCACTCCTCAGGGGTATGAGCAGTTCTTC. Its protein product is CASSTPQGYEQFF. The chain is built from TRBV7-4 and TRBJ2-1; TRBD1 might be the D (6 bases). This CDR3 has 13 amino acids. The V gene's germline CDR1 is SGHVT and CDR2 SQSDAQ. V was cut by 5 bases and J by 8 bases, with 13 bases left in between.

The V gene is TRBV30, the J gene TRBJ2-1; D is uncertain. The ends were cut back, 4 bases at V and 6 bases at J, with 10 bases in the middle. Per the germline V gene, CDR1 is GTSNPN and CDR2 is SVGIG (reference sequence). CDR3 length: 12 residues. This CDR3 is CAWTHATNEQFF. The DNA of the CDR3 is TGTGCCTGGACTCACGCCACCAATGAGCAGTTCTTC.

The chain has TRBV6-8 and TRBJ2-2; D may be TRBD1 or TRBD2 (5 bases each). Looked up from germline, CDR1 is MNHGY and CDR2 is SAAAGT. The CDR3 spans 18 residues. Deletions cut 0 bases from V and 4 bases from J, with 18 bases between. The CDR3 loop is CASSYSKGTELATGELFF. The CDR3 coding sequence is TGTGCCAGCAGTTACTCGAAAGGGACCGAGCTAGCCACCGGGGAGCTGTTTTTT.

This clone has only a few counts. The chain uses TRBV10-3 and TRBJ2-5, with unresolved D. CDR3 length: 14 residues. V was clipped by 0 bases and J by 5 bases, with 10 bases between them. Germline V CDR1 and CDR2: ENHRY, SYGVKD. The CDR3 loop is CAISESIPWETQYF. The CDR3 region has the DNA TGTGCCATCAGTGAGTCGATTCCGTGGGAGACCCAGTACTTC.

The chain joins TRBV29-1 to TRBJ1-1, with D possibly being TRBD1 (6 bases). From germline, CDR1 is SQVTM and CDR2 ANQGSEA. V was clipped by 7 bases and J by 1 base, with 13 bases between them. The CDR3 loop spans 13 amino acids. CDR3 in amino acids: CSGRDTSNTEAFF. The CDR3, as DNA: TGCAGCGGCCGGGACACATCGAACACTGAAGCTTTCTTT.

The V and J genes are TRBV10-2 and TRBJ2-1, with 7 bases fitting TRBD1. The V segment lost 0 bases and the J segment 6 bases; nucleotides outside the gene matches: 2. The CDR3 runs to 14 residues. CDR1 is WSHSY, CDR2 SAAADI, per germline. Here the CDR3 DNA reads TGCGCCAGCAGTGAGTCGACAGGGCTCAATGAGCAGTTCTTC. Translating it yields CASSESTGLNEQFF.

This clone was detected only a few times. V gene TRBV19 combines with J gene TRBJ1-5, with D tentatively TRBD1 (5 bases). Trimming left V 1 base short and J 7 bases short, with 8 bases between. The CDR3 has 13 amino acids. CDR1 and CDR2 from the germline V gene are LNHDA and SQIVND (reference sequence). CDR3 bases: TGTGCCAGTAGTATAGCGGCAGGGCAGCCCCAGCATTTT. It codes for CASSIAAGQPQHF.

In DNA form, the CDR3 reads TGTGCCAGCAGCAGGTTCTTTCGAGATACGCAGTATTTT. It specifies CASSRFFRDTQYF. V usage is TRBV19 and J usage is TRBJ2-3; the D is unclear. The CDR3 sequence is 13 residues long. From germline, CDR1 is LNHDA and CDR2 SQIVND (reference sequence). Trimming removed 9 bases from V and 5 bases from J, with 15 bases in between.

J is TRBJ2-2 and V is TRBV9, with D unresolved. The germline V gene encodes CDR1 SGDLS and CDR2 YYNGEE. The CDR3 runs to 12 residues. V lost 5 bases and J 1 base, leaving 3 bases between the germline ends. The CDR3 DNA sequence: TGTGCCAGCAGTCTGAACACCGGGGAGCTGTTTTTT. Its translation: CASSLNTGELFF.

A few counts support this clone. The chain is built from TRBV11-3 and TRBJ2-7, with D perhaps matching TRBD2 (6 bases). The V gene lost 2 bases and the J gene lost 6 bases, with 14 bases spanning the gap. Germline V CDR1 and CDR2: SGHNT, YENEEA. The CDR3 length is 14 residues. CDR3 amino acids: CASSLTTGLSEQYF. DNA of the CDR3: TGTGCCAGCAGCTTAACAACCGGACTATCCGAGCAGTACTTC.

This clone has a handful of counts. The chain links TRBV6-8 to TRBJ2-7; D gene ambiguous. V lost 1 base, J lost 5 bases, and 9 bases lay in between. The CDR3 contains 13 residues. Germline CDR1 and CDR2: MNHGY and SAAAGT. The chain's CDR3 is CASSYLGRDEQYF. CDR3 DNA sequence: TGTGCCAGCAGTTACTTGGGTAGGGACGAGCAGTACTTC.

The DNA for the CDR3 is TGTGCCAGCAGTTTACGGGCTTCCACCATATATTTT. Its translation: CASSLRASTIYF. This chain uses TRBV28 with TRBJ1-3; D ambiguous. CDR3 length: 12 residues. Germline V gene sequence: CDR1 MDHEN, CDR2 SYDVKM. Trimming shortened V by 2 bases and J by 9 bases, and 8 bases separated the two germline ends.

This clone was observed a single time. This chain uses TRBV30 with TRBJ1-3; D may be TRBD1 (6 bases). Deletions cut 2 bases from V and 2 bases from J, with 10 bases between. The CDR3 runs 14 residues. In germline, CDR1 is GTSNPN, CDR2 SVGIG (reference sequence). The CDR3 DNA is TGTGCCTGGAGTAGGCAGGGGACTGGAAACACCATATATTTT. It encodes CAWSRQGTGNTIYF.

This clone was counted between two and nine times. The chain combines TRBV7-2 with TRBJ2-7; 8 bases fit TRBD2. The germline gives CDR1 SGHTA, CDR2 FQGNSA. This CDR3 has 13 residues. The V and J ends lost 6 bases and 5 bases, in that order; junction bases with no gene match: 6. The CDR3 reads CASRSSGSNEQYF. As DNA, the CDR3 is TGTGCCAGCAGATCAAGCGGGAGCAACGAGCAGTACTTC. Complete variable domain (other parts from reference TRBV7-2 and TRBJ2-7): GAGVSQSPSNKVTEKGKDVELRCDPISGHTALYWYRQSLGQGLEFLIYFQGNSAPDKSGLPSDRFSAERTGGSVSTLTIQRTQQEDSAVYLCASRSSGSNEQYFGPGTRLTVT.

This chain links TRBV11-3 with TRBJ2-1, with D perhaps assigned TRBD1 or TRBD2 (5 bases each). V dropped 5 bases and J dropped 2 bases, with 16 bases sitting between them. Germline CDR1 is SGHNT and CDR2 is YENEEA. The CDR3 is made up of 16 amino acids. The CDR3 DNA sequence: TGTGCCAGCAGCCCCCGCGGTGGGGGACCCTACAATGAGCAGTTCTTC. Translated, it gives CASSPRGGGPYNEQFF.

The chain combines TRBV6-8 with TRBJ2-7, with 8 nucleotides matching TRBD1. The germline gives CDR1 MNHGY, CDR2 SAAAGT. V lost 10 bases and J lost 3; bases outside the gene matches: 11. This CDR3 has 14 residues. The CDR3 is CATYAGGAGYEQYF. The CDR3 DNA reads TGTGCCACGTACGCAGGGGGCGCGGGCTACGAGCAGTACTTC.

This clone was counted a few times. The V gene is TRBV4-3, the J gene TRBJ1-3; D is uncertain. V was pared by 0 bases and J by 0 bases, with 6 bases between. The CDR3 runs to 15 residues. Germline V gene sequence: CDR1 LGHNA, CDR2 YSLEER. CDR3 in DNA: TGCGCCAGCAGCCAAGACATCTTCTCTGGAAACACCATATATTTT. Its protein is CASSQDIFSGNTIYF.

This clone was seen a handful of times. The V and J genes are TRBV9 and TRBJ2-6; the match to TRBD2 covers 14 bases. Germline loops: CDR1 SGDLS, CDR2 YYNGEE. The CDR3 spans 16 residues. Germline trimming cut 7 bases from V and 4 bases from J; bases unmatched to any gene: 4. The CDR3 nucleotides are TGTGCCAGCGAGGGACTAGCGGGAGCCGGGGCCAACGTCCTGACTTTC. It is translated as CASEGLAGAGANVLTF.

The chain couples TRBV28 to TRBJ2-2; D is uncertain. The CDR3 runs 15 residues. Germline values: CDR1 MDHEN, CDR2 SYDVKM. V was clipped by 6 bases and J by 6 bases, with 17 bases between them. CDR3 nucleotide sequence: TGTGCCAGCAGGCCCTTGCGGAGCGTTCCCGGGGAGCTGTTTTTT. Amino acids: CASRPLRSVPGELFF. Full variable domain (outside the CDR3, taken from reference TRBV28 and TRBJ2-2): DVKVTQSSRYLVKRTGEKVFLECVQDMDHENMFWYRQDPGLGLRLIYFSYDVKMKEKGDIPEGYSVSREKKERFSLILESASTNQTSMYLCASRPLRSVPGELFFGEGSRLTVL.

V gene TRBV6-8 combines with J gene TRBJ2-3; tentative D call: TRBD2 (6 bases). From germline, CDR1 is MNHGY and CDR2 SAAAGT. V lost 5 bases and J lost 1, with 13 bases in between. CDR3 length equals 15 residues. The CDR3 spells CASSPRDSRTDTQYF. DNA for the CDR3: TGTGCCAGCAGTCCTAGGGACTCTCGCACAGATACGCAGTATTTT.

In this sample, this clone turned up a few times. The rearrangement links TRBV30 to TRBJ1-1, with 12 bases aligning to TRBD1. The CDR3 consists of 15 residues. Germline CDR1 GTSNPN, CDR2 SVGIG (reference sequence). V shed 4 bases and J 3 bases; nucleotides not matched to a gene: 6. CDR3: CAWKGQGAAHTEAFF. Written as DNA, the CDR3 is TGTGCCTGGAAGGGACAGGGGGCCGCGCACACTGAAGCTTTCTTT.

By share, this clone ranks as medium-sized. The chain joins TRBV11-3 to TRBJ1-3; 7 nucleotides align to TRBD1. From germline, CDR1 is SGHNT and CDR2 YENEEA. V lost 5 bases to trimming and J lost 1 base; unmatched junction nucleotides: 8. The CDR3 runs 16 residues. CDR3 loop: CASSPNPTGSGNTIYF. DNA for the CDR3: TGTGCCAGCAGCCCAAACCCGACAGGGTCTGGAAACACCATATATTTT. The full variable domain, its missing parts supplied by reference TRBV11-3 and TRBJ1-3, is EAGVVQSPRYKIIEKKQPVAFWCNPISGHNTLYWYLQNLGQGPELLIRYENEEAVDDSQLPKDRFSAERLKGVDSTLKIQPAELGDSAVYLCASSPNPTGSGNTIYFGEGSWLTVV.

This chain joins TRBV28 and TRBJ2-3, with D tentatively TRBD1 (6 bases). CDR3 length: 13 amino acids. From germline, CDR1 is MDHEN and CDR2 SYDVKM. Trimming pared 6 bases from V and 4 bases from J, leaving 11 bases between. CDR3 bases: TGTGCCAGCAGAAAACAGGGACCAGATACGCAGTATTTT. It specifies CASRKQGPDTQYF.

This clone turned up a few times. The chain has TRBV15 and TRBJ2-5; 11 bases line up with TRBD2. Per germline, CDR1 LNHNV and CDR2 YYDKDF (reference sequence). The CDR3 length is 18 residues. With 3 bases clipped from V and 4 bases from J, the junction kept 13 bases outside the gene matches. CDR3 in amino acids: CATSSSGTSGRLRETQYF. The CDR3 bases are TGTGCCACCAGCAGCTCCGGGACTAGCGGACGCCTAAGAGAGACCCAGTACTTC. Looking up the rest from reference TRBV15 and TRBJ2-5 gives the full variable domain: DAMVIQNPRYQVTQFGKPVTLSCSQTLNHNVMYWYQQKSSQAPKLLFHYYDKDFNNEADTPDNFQSRRPNTSFCFLDIRSPGLGDTAMYLCATSSSGTSGRLRETQYFGPGTRLLVL.

This clone showed up just a few times. The chain couples TRBV19 to TRBJ2-2; weak D call: TRBD1 (6 bases). There are 14 residues in the CDR3. V lost 9 bases and J 6 bases, leaving 17 bases between the germline ends. The germline V gene has CDR1 LNHDA and CDR2 SQIVND (reference sequence). The DNA of the CDR3 is TGTGCCAGCCAGGATACTAACAGGGCCGGGGAGCTGTTTTTT. Translation gives CASQDTNRAGELFF.